These 8 T cell receptor beta chains were all obtained from the same sample, sequenced in a study of cytomegalovirus exposure and HLA in healthy donors. Amplification used 60 Vbeta primers and 13 Jbeta primers. The assay was immunoSEQ multiplex PCR, and TCRdb's table has in-frame clones only and misses some. The sample contains roughly 190,000 clones, around 75% of which appear only once. The sample taken for sequencing was PBMCs. All receptors come from a female donor in good health and CMV-seronegative.

J is TRBJ1-3 and V is TRBV7-2; D is uncertain. V shed 1 base and J shed 9 bases, with 16 bases lying between them. Looked up from germline, CDR1 is SGHTA and CDR2 is FQGNSA. This CDR3 comprises 15 residues. CDR3 in DNA: TGTGCCAGCAGCTTAGGGCGGTCCGGCCGTCGCACCATATATTTT. Amino acids: CASSLGRSGRRTIYF.

The rearrangement links TRBV11-3 to TRBJ1-4; D gene unclear. Trimming left V 1 base short and J 5 bases short, with 5 bases between. This CDR3 is built from 13 residues. Germline V lookup: CDR1 SGHNT, CDR2 YENEEA. Here the CDR3 reads CASSLVQNEKLFF. The CDR3 DNA is TGTGCCAGCAGCTTAGTGCAGAATGAAAAACTGTTTTTT.

The J gene is TRBJ1-1, the V gene TRBV5-6; weak D call: TRBD1 (5 bases). Trimming removed 2 bases at V and 0 bases at J, with 17 bases between. This CDR3 has 17 amino acids. The germline V gene encodes CDR1 SGHDT and CDR2 YYEEEE. The DNA of the CDR3 is TGTGCCAGCAGCTTATCCGGGACTTCTGACATGAACACTGAAGCTTTCTTT. Translated, it gives CASSLSGTSDMNTEAFF. Based on the CDR3 plus reference TRBV5-6 and TRBJ1-1, the full variable domain is DAGVTQSPTHLIKTRGQQVTLRCSPKSGHDTVSWYQQALGQGPQFIFQYYEEEERQRGNFPDRFSGHQFPNYSSELNVNALLLGDSALYLCASSLSGTSDMNTEAFFGQGTRLTVV.

This clone was seen a few times. This chain links TRBV7-8 with TRBJ1-6, with a tentative D call TRBD1 (5 bases). Trimming took 5 bases from V and 8 from J, leaving 19 bases between them. In germline, CDR1 is SGHVS, CDR2 FQNEAQ. This CDR3 is built from 16 residues. The CDR3 nucleotides read TGTGCCAGCAGCCCAAGCACGACAGTGAGTCATTCACCCCTCCACTTT. This encodes CASSPSTTVSHSPLHF.

This clone appeared a few times. The chain has TRBV21-1 and TRBJ2-1; whether TRBD1, the table's D call, matches the DNA was not checked. TRBV21-1 is shown as a pseudogene. The CDR3 has 16 residues. The CDR3 nucleotides read TGTGCCAGCACCTCTCCGTGGGACAGGGACTTCAATGAGCAGTTCTTC. It translates to CASTSPWDRDFNEQFF.

The chain joins TRBV4-2 to TRBJ2-2; TRBD2 is a possible D gene (6 bases). Germline values: CDR1 LGHNA, CDR2 YNFKEQ. The CDR3 is 15 amino acids. V was shortened by 1 base and J by 10 bases, with 16 bases between the two germline ends. CDR3 in DNA: TGTGCCAGCAGCCAAGCGTCTAGCGAGGGTCCGGAGCTGTTTTTT. As protein: CASSQASSEGPELFF.

This clone was detected only once. This chain joins TRBV2 and TRBJ1-5, with 7 bases identical to TRBD1. The CDR3 has 14 amino acids. The germline V gene encodes CDR1 SNHLY and CDR2 FYNNEI. V lost 6 bases and J lost 6; bases outside the gene matches: 8. The CDR3 spells CASSQSTGSQPQHF. In DNA form, the CDR3 reads TGTGCCAGCAGCCAATCGACAGGGAGTCAGCCCCAGCATTTT.

V usage is TRBV27 and J usage is TRBJ2-7; D might be TRBD1 (5 bases). CDR3 length: 13 amino acids. Trimming pared 3 bases from V and 5 bases from J, leaving 11 bases between. Germline values: CDR1 MNHEY, CDR2 SMNVEV (reference sequence). The CDR3 region has the DNA TGTGCCAGCAGTTTGGGCAGGGCAAACGAGCAGTACTTC. Protein sequence: CASSLGRANEQYF.